This is a list of T cell receptor beta chains from one sample in a study of cytomegalovirus exposure and HLA in healthy donors. Some clones are missing from TCRdb's copy, which holds only in-frame ones; the method was immunoSEQ multiplex PCR. The sample table sets out tens of thousands of clones. Input material: PBMCs. The receptor set was obtained from a woman in her fifties or sixties in good health and CMV-seronegative. The CDR3 runs from the conserved cysteine through the conserved F or W. D genes are given only for firm matches.

DNA | CDR3 | V | D | J
TGTGCCAGTAGAACCCGGGACACTAACACCGGGGAGCTGTTTTTT | CASRTRDTNTGELFF | TRBV19 | - | TRBJ2-2
TGTGCCAGCAGCTTTGAGGGCGGTGGTTTGATGTTCTTC | CASSFEGGGLMFF | TRBV7-6 | - | TRBJ2-1
TGTGCCACCAGACAGGGTGGGACTGAAGCTTTCTTT | CATRQGGTEAFF | TRBV19 | TRBD1 | TRBJ1-1
TGTGCCAGCAGGAAACAGGGATTAGGCACCGGGGAGCTGTTTTTT | CASRKQGLGTGELFF | TRBV2 | - | TRBJ2-2
TGCGCCAGCGGTACATCCGGGACAAGGAGGGAAAAACTGTTTTTT | CASGTSGTRREKLFF | TRBV5-1 | - | TRBJ1-4
TGTGCCAGCAGCTTAGCGGGAGCTTCAGATACGCAGTATTTT | CASSLAGASDTQYF | TRBV7-9 | - | TRBJ2-3
TGTGCCATCAGAGATGAGGGTCTTGGTGAGACCCAGTACTTC | CAIRDEGLGETQYF | TRBV10-3 | - | TRBJ2-5
TGCGCCAGGAAGACTAGCTCGCTCTACGAGCAGTACTTC | CARKTSSLYEQYF | TRBV10-1 | TRBD2 | TRBJ2-7
TGTGCCAGCAGCCCGTCATTAGATCTAACGCCCCAGCATTTT | CASSPSLDLTPQHF | TRBV7-2 | - | TRBJ1-5
TGTGCCAGCACCATGCAGAGGGACAGCCTCTACGAGCAGTACTTC | CASTMQRDSLYEQYF | TRBV11-2 | TRBD1 | TRBJ2-7
TGTGCCAGTAGTATACTAGGGACACTAAGGGGGGGGGCCAACGTCCTGACTTTC | CASSILGTLRGGANVLTF | TRBV19 | - | TRBJ2-6
TGTGCCAGCAGCGTCCCTAGCCTAGATTCCACAGATACGCAGTATTTT | CASSVPSLDSTDTQYF | TRBV9 | - | TRBJ2-3
TGTGCCAGCAGTTTGACAGGGAAGGGCGAGCAGTACTTC | CASSLTGKGEQYF | TRBV2 | TRBD1 | TRBJ2-7